These 29 T cell receptor beta chains were sequenced from one sample in a study of shared clonotypes between healthy human individuals. The protocol was immunoSEQ multiplex PCR, while the TCRdb copy is restricted to in-frame clones and leaves out a portion. Of about 2 million clones detected, 85% to 95% appear once; the ten largest clones hold 0.1% to 0.15%. Sequenced material: naive CD4+ T cells sorted from blood. Subset in this sample: CD45RA+ positively selected. All receptors derive from a man younger than 30 in good health.

V and J are TRBV5-4 and TRBJ1-2; tentative D call: TRBD1 (6 bases). Germline CDR1 and CDR2: SGHNT and YYREEE (reference sequence). This CDR3 has 15 amino acids. Between the trimmed V and J ends, which lost 0 bases and 4 bases, there was a span of 13 bases. As DNA, the CDR3 is TGTGCCAGCAGCTTGGGGGGCAGGGGCATCTATGGCTACACCTTC. As protein: CASSLGGRGIYGYTF.

V gene TRBV6-5 combines with J gene TRBJ1-2, with D tentatively TRBD1 (6 bases). Germline V gene lookup returns CDR1 MNHEY and CDR2 SVGAGI. CDR3 size: 13 residues. Trimming shortened V by 7 bases and J by 8 bases, and 17 bases separated the two germline ends. DNA of the CDR3: TGTGCCAGCACAAAGGGGGGGAATAGGGGCTACACCTTC. It yields the protein CASTKGGNRGYTF.

The rearrangement links TRBV10-3 to TRBJ2-5; D not resolved. Per the germline V gene, CDR1 is ENHRY and CDR2 is SYGVKD. Trimming pared 0 bases from V and 0 bases from J, leaving 8 bases between. CDR3 length equals 15 residues. The CDR3 coding sequence is TGTGCCATCAGTGAGTCAACTGGGTACCAAGAGACCCAGTACTTC. This encodes CAISESTGYQETQYF.

The rearrangement links TRBV30 to TRBJ1-1; no clear D. The germline CDR1 and CDR2 sequences are GTSNPN and SVGIG (reference sequence). This CDR3 comprises 15 residues. The V gene lost 2 bases and the J gene lost 4 bases, with 17 bases spanning the gap. CDR3 sequence: CAWSQPPLKATEAFF. Written as DNA, the CDR3 is TGTGCCTGGAGTCAACCCCCTCTAAAGGCCACTGAAGCTTTCTTT. Drawing the rest from reference TRBV30 and TRBJ1-1, the complete variable domain is SQTIHQWPATLVQPVGSPLSLECTVEGTSNPNLYWYRQAAGRGLQLLFYSVGIGQISSEVPQNLSASRPQDRQFILSSKKLLLSDSGFYLCAWSQPPLKATEAFFGQGTRLTVV.

This chain connects TRBV9 to TRBJ2-2; no reliable D call. From germline, CDR1 is SGDLS and CDR2 YYNGEE. V shed 0 bases and J shed 6 bases, with 12 bases lying between them. The CDR3 spans 15 residues. The DNA for the CDR3 is TGTGCCAGCAGCGTAGCTGCCAGAATGCCCGGGGAGCTGTTTTTT. Translating it yields CASSVAARMPGELFF.

V is TRBV28 and J is TRBJ1-4, with no clear D. The CDR3 length is 15 residues. CDR1 is MDHEN, CDR2 SYDVKM, per germline. Trimming removed 3 bases at V and 5 bases at J, with 13 bases between. CDR3 region: CASSFRAFENEKLFF. DNA for the CDR3: TGTGCCAGCAGTTTCCGGGCGTTTGAAAATGAAAAACTGTTTTTT.

The chain has TRBV6-1 and TRBJ1-5, with TRBD1 matching 7 bases. Germline values: CDR1 MNHNS, CDR2 SASEGT. The CDR3 length is 14 residues. After removal of 5 bases from V and 11 bases from J, the junction contained 12 bases not matched to a gene. The CDR3 is CASSLLQGGIAQHF. The CDR3 region has the DNA TGTGCCAGCAGTTTACTTCAGGGGGGTATAGCCCAGCATTTT.

The CDR3 coding sequence is TGTGCCAGCAGCCCTCGGCGGGAGACCGGCGGGGAGCTGTTTTTT. This gives the protein CASSPRRETGGELFF. The chain uses TRBV27 and TRBJ2-2; 7 bases are a match to TRBD2. Looked up from germline, CDR1 is MNHEY and CDR2 is SMNVEV (reference sequence). The CDR3 totals 15 residues. V was pared by 6 bases and J by 7 bases, with 11 bases of the junction left unmatched.

This chain links TRBV6-1 with TRBJ1-1; 8 bases are a match to TRBD1. The trim removed 6 bases at V and 4 bases at J, leaving 10 bases unmatched. Germline V gene sequence: CDR1 MNHNS, CDR2 SASEGT. The CDR3 spans 15 residues. The CDR3 reads CASRASETGVTEAFF. DNA of the CDR3: TGTGCCAGCAGAGCAAGCGAGACAGGGGTCACTGAAGCTTTCTTT.

This clone is a singleton in its sample. CDR3 sequence (DNA): TGTGCCAGCAGGCCGGGGGGTTACCCTGAAGCTTTCTTT. As protein: CASRPGGYPEAFF. The chain joins TRBV28 to TRBJ1-1; perhaps TRBD1 as D (5 bases). V was shortened by 6 bases and J by 6 bases, with 14 bases between the two germline ends. This CDR3 comprises 13 residues. Germline lookup yields CDR1 MDHEN and CDR2 SYDVKM. Looking up the rest from reference TRBV28 and TRBJ1-1 gives the full variable domain: DVKVTQSSRYLVKRTGEKVFLECVQDMDHENMFWYRQDPGLGLRLIYFSYDVKMKEKGDIPEGYSVSREKKERFSLILESASTNQTSMYLCASRPGGYPEAFFGQGTRLTVV.

This clone was seen once. The same CDR3 also results from other DNA sequences found in this sample. This chain joins TRBV28 and TRBJ1-6, with TRBD1 matching over 8 bases. The V segment lost 6 bases and the J segment 10 bases; nucleotides outside the gene matches: 5. CDR1 is MDHEN and CDR2 is SYDVKM in the germline V gene. There are 13 residues in the CDR3. DNA of the CDR3: TGTGCCAGCAGCCTACAGGGGGGGTCACCCCTCCACTTT. Its protein product is CASSLQGGSPLHF.

J is TRBJ1-2 and V is TRBV28; D gene uncertain. CDR1 is MDHEN, CDR2 SYDVKM, per germline. Trimming stripped 3 bases from V and 0 bases from J, with 17 bases between. The CDR3 runs 17 residues. In DNA form, the CDR3 reads TGTGCCAGCAGTTTCCCGACGGCAGCGAACACTAACTATGGCTACACCTTC. Translated: CASSFPTAANTNYGYTF.

The chain combines TRBV9 with TRBJ1-1; possibly TRBD1 for D (5 bases). The CDR3 loop spans 14 amino acids. Germline V gives CDR1 SGDLS, CDR2 YYNGEE. V dropped 4 bases and J dropped 1 base, with 11 bases sitting between them. For the CDR3, the DNA is TGTGCCAGCAGCCCCAAGACAGCGAACACTGAAGCTTTCTTT. Protein sequence: CASSPKTANTEAFF. The full variable domain, with the rest looked up from reference TRBV9 and TRBJ1-1, is DSGVTQTPKHLITATGQRVTLRCSPRSGDLSVYWYQQSLDQGLQFLIQYYNGEERAKGNILERFSAQQFPDLHSELNLSSLELGDSALYFCASSPKTANTEAFFGQGTRLTVV.

J is TRBJ1-4 and V is TRBV9, with unresolved D. V was trimmed by 0 bases and J by 5 bases, leaving 11 bases between them. CDR1 is SGDLS, CDR2 YYNGEE, per germline. The CDR3 runs 15 residues. CDR3 region: CASSVGGLGNEKLFF. The CDR3 bases are TGTGCCAGCAGCGTAGGCGGGCTAGGGAATGAAAAACTGTTTTTT.

J is TRBJ1-2 and V is TRBV6-5; 7 nucleotides line up with TRBD1. The CDR3 is made up of 12 amino acids. With V trimmed by 8 bases and J by 4 bases, 4 bases remained unmatched. Germline V gives CDR1 MNHEY, CDR2 SVGAGI. The CDR3 is CASRTGVYGYTF. The CDR3 nucleotides read TGTGCCAGCCGAACAGGGGTCTATGGCTACACCTTC.

A remark on this clone: This sample also contains other DNA sequences that code for the same CDR3. This sequence joins TRBV27 and TRBJ1-2, with D possibly TRBD1 on 5 matching bases. Germline V gene data show CDR1 as MNHEY and CDR2 as SMNVEV (reference sequence). Trimming took 3 bases from V and 7 from J, leaving 12 bases between them. The CDR3 is made up of 13 amino acids. DNA for the CDR3: TGTGCCAGCAGTTTCCGGGACCTCCGTGGCTACACCTTC. Protein: CASSFRDLRGYTF.

The chain recombines TRBV7-4 with TRBJ2-7; 7 bases match TRBD1. This CDR3 has 12 amino acids. Germline CDR1 SGHVT, CDR2 SQSDAQ. V shed 9 bases, J shed 1 base, and the junction held 3 bases outside the gene matches. CDR3 sequence reads: CARDRVSYEQYF. Here the CDR3 DNA reads TGTGCCAGAGACAGGGTTTCCTACGAGCAGTACTTC. Based on the CDR3 plus reference TRBV7-4 and TRBJ2-7, the full variable domain is GAGVSQSPRYKVAKRGRDVALRCDSISGHVTLYWYRQTLGQGSEVLTYSQSDAQRDKSGRPSGRFSAERPERSVSTLKIQRTEQGDSAVYLCARDRVSYEQYFGPGTRLTVT.

This chain connects TRBV5-6 to TRBJ1-5; TRBD1 agrees at 7 bases. From germline, CDR1 is SGHDT and CDR2 YYEEEE. With V trimmed by 1 base and J by 4 bases, 8 bases remained unmatched. This CDR3 has 16 amino acids. The CDR3 sequence is CASSLPLGGSNQPQHF. The CDR3 nucleotides are TGTGCCAGCAGCTTGCCATTAGGGGGCTCAAATCAGCCCCAGCATTTT.

The rearrangement joins TRBV6-5 to TRBJ1-3; 7 positions match TRBD1. V shed 2 bases and J 0 bases; nucleotides not matched to a gene: 4. The CDR3 totals 16 residues. CDR1 MNHEY and CDR2 SVGAGI come from the germline V gene. The chain's CDR3 is CASSYVGGLSGNTIYF. CDR3 DNA sequence: TGTGCCAGCAGTTACGTAGGGGGCCTCTCTGGAAACACCATATATTTT.

This chain connects TRBV7-2 to TRBJ2-1; 7 nucleotides agree with TRBD2. The CDR3 has 14 amino acids. Unmatched junction bases numbered 4, after V lost 1 base and J lost 7 bases. Germline CDR1 is SGHTA and CDR2 is FQGNSA. The CDR3 DNA is TGTGCCAGCAGCTTAGGACTAGCTGAGAATGAGCAGTTCTTC. Translation gives CASSLGLAENEQFF.

This chain joins TRBV6-5 and TRBJ2-5; TRBD2 agrees at 7 bases. V trimming: 6 bases; J trimming: 5 bases; junction bases outside the gene matches: 12. In germline, CDR1 is MNHEY, CDR2 SVGAGI. This CDR3 spans 15 amino acids. The DNA of the CDR3 is TGTGCCAGCAGGCACCGGGACCAGGGAGGGGAGACCCAGTACTTC. Its translation is CASRHRDQGGETQYF.

The genes are TRBV6-5 and TRBJ1-5; 9 nucleotides line up with TRBD1. V lost 6 bases and J lost 5; bases outside the gene matches: 8. Per germline, CDR1 MNHEY and CDR2 SVGAGI. The CDR3 has 15 residues. Here the CDR3 DNA reads TGTGCCAGCAGACTGGACAGGGGATCTCATCAGCCCCAGCATTTT. It specifies CASRLDRGSHQPQHF.

V is TRBV7-9 and J is TRBJ1-2; 9 bases line up with TRBD1. Trimming at V came to 0 bases and at J to 1 base, leaving 9 bases not matched to a gene. The CDR3 consists of 18 residues. Germline values: CDR1 SEHNR, CDR2 FQNEAQ (reference sequence). CDR3 coding DNA: TGTGCCAGCAGCTTAGCGCTCTGGGACAGGGTACTTAACTATGGCTACACCTTC. Translated, it gives CASSLALWDRVLNYGYTF.

The rearrangement uses TRBV27 and TRBJ2-3; 8 positions agree with TRBD1. This CDR3 has 16 residues. Germline V lookup: CDR1 MNHEY, CDR2 SMNVEV (reference sequence). Unmatched junction bases numbered 5, after V lost 3 bases and J lost 0 bases. The CDR3 bases are TGTGCCAGCAGTTTCGGACAGGGAAGAAGCACAGATACGCAGTATTTT. It is translated as CASSFGQGRSTDTQYF.

This clone was found once. The chain combines TRBV7-2 with TRBJ2-5; possible D gene TRBD1, 6 bases. V lost 4 bases to trimming and J lost 3 bases, with 15 bases between them. Looked up from germline, CDR1 is SGHTA and CDR2 is FQGNSA. CDR3 length: 15 amino acids. The CDR3 DNA reads TGTGCCAGCAGCTCGGGAACGGGACAAAAAGAGACCCAGTACTTC. Encoded protein: CASSSGTGQKETQYF.

In its sample, this clone was seen once. The V call is TRBV11-2, the J call TRBJ1-6; TRBD1 aligns across 10 bases. The J segment lost 7 bases and the V segment lost 6 bases, leaving 6 bases of the junction unmatched. The CDR3 sequence is 15 residues long. The germline V gene has CDR1 SGHAT and CDR2 FQNNGV. This CDR3 reads CASRPPGQGNSPLHF. CDR3 coding DNA: TGTGCCAGCAGGCCCCCGGGACAGGGGAATTCACCCCTCCACTTT.

The chain links TRBV19 to TRBJ1-1, with 8 bases aligning to TRBD1. The length of the CDR3 is 14 residues. The V segment lost 0 bases and the J segment 11 bases; nucleotides outside the gene matches: 8. In germline, CDR1 is LNHDA, CDR2 SQIVND (reference sequence). Written as DNA, the CDR3 is TGTGCCAGTAGTATAGAGGCAGGGGGCGCCCAGGCTTTCTTT. Encoded protein: CASSIEAGGAQAFF.

The chain is built from TRBV5-4 and TRBJ2-7; possibly TRBD1 for D (6 bases). Trimming took off 1 base at V and 5 bases at J, with 10 bases between the two ends. The germline CDR1 and CDR2 sequences are SGHNT and YYREEE (reference sequence). CDR3 size: 13 residues. Written as DNA, the CDR3 is TGTGCCAGCAGCTTGCCAGGGGACCACGAGCAGTACTTC. Translation gives CASSLPGDHEQYF.

This chain connects TRBV18 to TRBJ1-1, with D perhaps TRBD1 (6 bases). V was clipped by 1 base and J by 0 bases, with 9 bases between them. The CDR3 runs to 15 residues. The germline gives CDR1 KGHSH, CDR2 LQKENI. CDR3 nucleotides: TGTGCCAGCTCACCACAGGGGGTCCTGAACACTGAAGCTTTCTTT. Its protein is CASSPQGVLNTEAFF.